The 18 T cell receptor beta chains in this list originate from one sample, sequenced in a study of Graves' ophthalmopathy and Graves' hyperthyroidism. RNA transcripts served as template for amplifying TCR beta CDR3 sequences. HTBI primers were employed in first-round RT-PCR, then a second-round multiplex PCR followed. TCRdb passed the multiplex PCR reads through MiXCR, listing each CDR3 protein once. This sample yields about 210,000 distinct CDR3 sequences, of which around 28% are seen a single time; approximately 8.2% belongs to the top ten. The sequencing sample was made of peripheral blood. Receptors originate from a man aged 45-65 years with Graves' ophthalmopathy.

At least ten counts were recorded for this clonotype. For the CDR3, the DNA is TGTGCCACCACGGCCACGGACCTCTACGAGCAGTACTTC. Translation gives CATTATDLYEQYF. The chain couples TRBV10-3 to TRBJ2-7; D is unresolved. Germline V CDR1 and CDR2: ENHRY, SYGVKD. This CDR3 has 13 residues. V was cut by 10 bases and J by 3 bases, with 16 bases left in between.

This clonotype occurred many times. This sequence joins TRBV19 and TRBJ1-2, with 9 bases lining up with TRBD1. J was trimmed by 3 bases and V by 6 bases; bases with no gene match: 5. From germline, CDR1 is LNHDA and CDR2 SQIVND (reference sequence). The CDR3 loop spans 14 amino acids. The CDR3 DNA reads as TGTGCCAGTAGAATGGACAGGGGCCACTATGGCTACACCTTC. The encoded protein is CASRMDRGHYGYTF.

The sample holds many counts of this clonotype. The V and J genes are TRBV20-1 and TRBJ2-5, with a weak D call TRBD1 (6 bases). CDR3 size: 14 residues. V was clipped by 3 bases and J by 5 bases, with 16 bases between them. In germline, CDR1 is DFQATT, CDR2 SNEGSKA (reference sequence). CDR3 sequence: CSASPRGRRETQYF. The CDR3 DNA is TGCAGTGCTAGTCCCAGGGGCAGGCGGGAGACCCAGTACTTC.

In this sample, this clonotype turned up many times. The J gene is TRBJ2-7, the V gene TRBV10-3; possibly TRBD1 for D (6 bases). V lost 2 bases and J 5 bases, leaving 13 bases between the germline ends. Looked up from germline, CDR1 is ENHRY and CDR2 is SYGVKD. There are 14 residues in the CDR3. This CDR3 is CAISEEQGPHEQYF. CDR3 bases: TGTGCCATCAGTGAGGAACAGGGACCTCACGAGCAGTACTTC.

The V call is TRBV6-2 or TRBV6-3, the J call TRBJ1-5; D unclear. The V and J ends lost 5 bases and 5 bases respectively, with 13 bases between them. The CDR3 sequence is 14 residues long. Germline assignment: CDR1 MNHEY and CDR2 SVGEGT. CDR3 DNA: TGTGCCAGCAGTGGACTTCCCGGGTATCAGCCCCAGCATTTT. Protein product: CASSGLPGYQPQHF.

This rearrangement joins TRBV6-2 or TRBV6-3 to TRBJ2-7; 11 nucleotides agree with TRBD2. The length of the CDR3 is 15 residues. Trimming at V came to 7 bases and at J to 3 bases, leaving 8 bases not matched to a gene. From germline, CDR1 is MNHEY and CDR2 SVGEGT. DNA for the CDR3: TGTGCCAGCACCGCTTTAGGGACTAGCGGCTACGAGCAGTACTTC. It yields the protein CASTALGTSGYEQYF.

The chain carries TRBV6-5 and TRBJ2-7, with D maybe TRBD1 (6 bases). CDR1 and CDR2 from the germline V gene are MNHEY and SVGAGI. The CDR3 spans 16 residues. V was clipped by 2 bases and J by 6 bases, with 20 bases between them. CDR3 DNA: TGTGCCAGCAGTTACGGGGAAACGGGACAACGTTCCGAGCAGTACTTC. This codes for CASSYGETGQRSEQYF.

V gene TRBV12-3 or TRBV12-4 combines with J gene TRBJ1-2, with D possibly being TRBD1 (5 bases). V was clipped by 3 bases and J by 12 bases, with 17 bases between them. The CDR3 is 13 residues long. In DNA, the CDR3 is TGTGCCAGCAGTTTGGGGCAGGGCCTTAAGCACACCTTC. Protein sequence: CASSLGQGLKHTF.

This clonotype was counted ten times or more. This chain links TRBV11-2 with TRBJ1-1; D is perhaps TRBD1 (5 bases). Trimming pared 4 bases from V and 6 bases from J, leaving 12 bases between. Per the germline V gene, CDR1 is SGHAT and CDR2 is FQNNGV. This CDR3 spans 13 amino acids. CDR3 sequence: CASSSAGTPEAFF. In nucleotides, the CDR3 is TGTGCCAGCAGCTCGGCTGGGACGCCTGAAGCTTTCTTT.

The V gene is TRBV6-5, the J gene TRBJ2-4; 10 bases fit TRBD1. The V gene's germline CDR1 is MNHEY and CDR2 SVGAGI. The J segment lost 10 bases and the V segment lost 6 bases, leaving 6 bases of the junction unmatched. The CDR3 has 13 residues. Written as DNA, the CDR3 is TGTGCCAGCAGCCCCGGGACAGGGGCTATTCAGTACTTC. It is translated as CASSPGTGAIQYF.

This clonotype was recorded at least ten times. V usage is TRBV5-1 and J usage is TRBJ2-7; D remains unclear. Germline V CDR1 and CDR2: SGHRS, YFSETQ. The length of the CDR3 is 14 residues. The germline V and J ends were trimmed by 1 base and 5 bases, with 13 bases remaining between them. The CDR3 loop is CASSLKLGINEQYF. In nucleotides, the CDR3 is TGCGCCAGCAGCTTGAAGCTGGGTATCAACGAGCAGTACTTC.

The chain has TRBV7-9 and TRBJ2-7, with D unclear. V shed 5 bases and J shed 0 bases, with 14 bases lying between them. The V gene's germline CDR1 is SEHNR and CDR2 FQNEAQ (reference sequence). This CDR3 has 15 amino acids. The CDR3 spells CASSPKGRISYEQYF. Here the CDR3 DNA reads TGTGCCAGCAGCCCTAAAGGGCGAATCTCCTACGAGCAGTACTTC.

This sequence joins TRBV6-2 or TRBV6-3 and TRBJ1-5, with 7 bases lining up with TRBD1. The ends lost 6 bases at V and 6 bases at J; junction bases unmatched: 14. The length of the CDR3 is 16 residues. Germline lookup yields CDR1 MNHEY and CDR2 SVGEGT. The CDR3 DNA follows: TGTGCCAGCAGACCCCGGGCCGGGGACAGAAGTCAGCCCCAGCATTTT. It codes for CASRPRAGDRSQPQHF.

V and J are TRBV6-2 or TRBV6-3 and TRBJ1-2; D gene uncertain. Germline V gene data show CDR1 as MNHEY and CDR2 as SVGEGT. The CDR3 is made up of 15 amino acids. V was shortened by 5 bases and J by 3 bases, with 16 bases between the two germline ends. CDR3 region: CASSPFRQEHYGYTF. CDR3 DNA: TGTGCCAGCAGTCCATTTAGGCAGGAGCACTATGGCTACACCTTC.

This clonotype was counted ten times or more. This rearrangement joins TRBV10-1 to TRBJ2-5; tentative D call: TRBD2 (6 bases). The CDR3 consists of 15 residues. Germline V gives CDR1 WNHNN, CDR2 SYGVQD (reference sequence). Trimming stripped 3 bases from V and 2 bases from J, with 13 bases between. The CDR3 nucleotides read TGCGCCAGCAGTGACTCGCGACGGGGGCAAGAGACCCAGTACTTC. The encoded protein is CASSDSRRGQETQYF.

This clonotype was observed at least ten times. V usage is TRBV25-1 and J usage is TRBJ2-7; weak D call: TRBD2 (6 bases). This CDR3 has 14 residues. Per germline, CDR1 MGHDK and CDR2 SYGVNS. The ends were cut back, 2 bases at V and 3 bases at J, with 11 bases in the middle. CDR3 protein: CASSEDLRGYEQYF. The CDR3 region has the DNA TGTGCCAGCAGTGAAGACCTGCGGGGCTACGAGCAGTACTTC.

The chain is built from TRBV6-5 and TRBJ2-7, with TRBD2 as a possible D gene (5 bases). The CDR3 is made up of 15 amino acids. V lost 2 bases, J lost 4 bases, and 15 bases lay in between. The germline V gene encodes CDR1 MNHEY and CDR2 SVGAGI. The CDR3 nucleotides read TGTGCCAGCAGTTACATAAGCGGACGGATATACGAGCAGTACTTC. Encoded protein: CASSYISGRIYEQYF.

To note about this clonotype: This CDR3 fails to terminate in the conserved phenylalanine or tryptophan, so it likely reflects a read error. The V call is TRBV19, the J call TRBJ1-1, with a tentative D call TRBD1 (6 bases). The CDR3 extends over 13 amino acids. Per the germline V gene, CDR1 is LNHDA and CDR2 is SQIVND (reference sequence). Trimming stripped 8 bases from V and 5 bases from J, with 15 bases between. The CDR3 DNA reads TGTGCCAGTTTCACAGGGATAGGGACTGAAGCTTTCTCT. Translating it yields CASFTGIGTEAFS.